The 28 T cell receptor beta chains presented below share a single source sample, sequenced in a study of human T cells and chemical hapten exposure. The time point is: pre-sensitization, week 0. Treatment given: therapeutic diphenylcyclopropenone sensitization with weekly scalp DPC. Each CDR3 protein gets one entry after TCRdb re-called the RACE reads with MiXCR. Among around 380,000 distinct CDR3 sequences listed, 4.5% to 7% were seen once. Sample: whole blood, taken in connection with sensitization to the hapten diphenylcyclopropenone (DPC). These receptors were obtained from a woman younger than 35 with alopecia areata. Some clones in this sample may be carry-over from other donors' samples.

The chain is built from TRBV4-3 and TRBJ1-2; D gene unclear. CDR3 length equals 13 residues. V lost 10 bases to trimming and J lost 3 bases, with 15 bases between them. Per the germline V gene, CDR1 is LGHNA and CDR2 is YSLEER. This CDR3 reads CATSGGNHYGYTF. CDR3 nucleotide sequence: TGCGCCACCTCCGGAGGAAACCACTATGGCTACACCTTC.

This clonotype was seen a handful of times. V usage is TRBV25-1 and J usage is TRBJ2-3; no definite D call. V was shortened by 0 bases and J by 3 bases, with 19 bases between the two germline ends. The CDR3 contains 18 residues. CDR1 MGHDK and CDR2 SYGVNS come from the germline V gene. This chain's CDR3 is CASSEYAPISGVTDTQYF. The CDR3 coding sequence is TGTGCCAGCAGTGAATACGCACCCATAAGTGGGGTTACAGATACGCAGTATTTT.

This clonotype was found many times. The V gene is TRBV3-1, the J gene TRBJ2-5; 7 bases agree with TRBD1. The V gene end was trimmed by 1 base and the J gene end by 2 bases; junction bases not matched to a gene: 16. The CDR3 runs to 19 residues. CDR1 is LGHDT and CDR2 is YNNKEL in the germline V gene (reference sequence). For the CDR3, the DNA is TGTGCCAGCAGCCAAGCCGAATACTATTCCCGGGACAGACAAGAGACCCAGTACTTC. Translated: CASSQAEYYSRDRQETQYF.

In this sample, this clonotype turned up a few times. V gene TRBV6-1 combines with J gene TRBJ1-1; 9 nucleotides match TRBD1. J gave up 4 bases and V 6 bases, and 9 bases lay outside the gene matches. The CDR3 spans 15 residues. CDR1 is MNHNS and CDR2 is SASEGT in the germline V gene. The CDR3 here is CASRERQGGVTEAFF. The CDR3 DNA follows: TGTGCCAGCAGGGAGAGACAGGGGGGAGTCACTGAAGCTTTCTTT.

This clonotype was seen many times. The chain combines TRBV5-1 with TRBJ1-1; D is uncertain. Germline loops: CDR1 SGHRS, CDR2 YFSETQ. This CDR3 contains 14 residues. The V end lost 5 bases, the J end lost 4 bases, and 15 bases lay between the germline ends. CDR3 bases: TGCGCCAGCAGTTCCGGACTTGGGTCCACTGAAGCTTTCTTT. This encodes CASSSGLGSTEAFF.

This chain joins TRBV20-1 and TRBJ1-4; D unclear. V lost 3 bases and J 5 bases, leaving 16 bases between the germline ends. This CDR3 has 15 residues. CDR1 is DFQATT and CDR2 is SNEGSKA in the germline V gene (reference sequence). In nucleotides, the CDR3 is TGCAGTGCTAGGGAACGACGGACGGGGAATGAAAAACTGTTTTTT. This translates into CSARERRTGNEKLFF.

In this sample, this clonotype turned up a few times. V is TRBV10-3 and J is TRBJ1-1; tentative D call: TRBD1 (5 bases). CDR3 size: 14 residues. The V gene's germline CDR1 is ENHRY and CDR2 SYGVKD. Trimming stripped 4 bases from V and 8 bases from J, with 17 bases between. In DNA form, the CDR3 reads TGTGCCATCAGTGGCGGGTCAGGGACCGGAGAAGCTTTCTTT. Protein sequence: CAISGGSGTGEAFF.

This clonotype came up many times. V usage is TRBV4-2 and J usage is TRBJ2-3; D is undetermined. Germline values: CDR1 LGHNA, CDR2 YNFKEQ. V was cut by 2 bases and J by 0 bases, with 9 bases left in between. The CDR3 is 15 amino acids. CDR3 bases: TGTGCCAGCAGCCAAAGATACGTAAGCACAGATACGCAGTATTTT. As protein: CASSQRYVSTDTQYF.

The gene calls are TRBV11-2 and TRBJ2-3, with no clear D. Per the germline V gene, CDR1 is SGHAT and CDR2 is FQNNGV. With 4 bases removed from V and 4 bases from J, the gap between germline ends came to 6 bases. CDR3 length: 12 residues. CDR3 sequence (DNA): TGTGCCAGCAGCTCACTCGCAGATACGCAGTATTTT. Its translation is CASSSLADTQYF.

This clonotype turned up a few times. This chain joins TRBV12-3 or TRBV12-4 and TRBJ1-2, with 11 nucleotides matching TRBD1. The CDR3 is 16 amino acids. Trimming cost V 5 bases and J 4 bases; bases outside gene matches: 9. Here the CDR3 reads CASSDVRDRGGYGYTF. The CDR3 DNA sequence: TGTGCCAGCAGTGATGTACGGGACAGGGGGGGCTATGGCTACACCTTC.

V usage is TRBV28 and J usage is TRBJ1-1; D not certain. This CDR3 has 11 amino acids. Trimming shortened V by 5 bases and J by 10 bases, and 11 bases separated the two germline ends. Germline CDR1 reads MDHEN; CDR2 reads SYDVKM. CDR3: CASSPSQAAFF. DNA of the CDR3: TGTGCCAGCAGTCCTTCTCAAGCAGCTTTCTTT.

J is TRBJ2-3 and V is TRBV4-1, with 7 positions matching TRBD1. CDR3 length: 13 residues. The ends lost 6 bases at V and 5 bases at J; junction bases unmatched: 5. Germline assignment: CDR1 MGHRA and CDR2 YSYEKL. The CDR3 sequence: CASSGGQRDTQYF. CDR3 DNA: TGCGCCAGCAGTGGGGGACAGAGAGATACGCAGTATTTT.

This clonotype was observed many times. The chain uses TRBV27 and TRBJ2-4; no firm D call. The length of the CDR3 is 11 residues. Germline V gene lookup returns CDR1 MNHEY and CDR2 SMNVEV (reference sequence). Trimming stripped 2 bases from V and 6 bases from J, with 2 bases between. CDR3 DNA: TGTGCCAGCAGTTTACGAAACATTCAGTACTTC. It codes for CASSLRNIQYF.

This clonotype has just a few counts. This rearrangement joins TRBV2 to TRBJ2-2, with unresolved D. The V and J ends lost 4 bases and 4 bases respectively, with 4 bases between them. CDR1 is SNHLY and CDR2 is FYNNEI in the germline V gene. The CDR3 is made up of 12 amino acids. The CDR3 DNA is TGTGCCAGCAGTGTACGCACCGGGGAGCTGTTTTTT. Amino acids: CASSVRTGELFF.

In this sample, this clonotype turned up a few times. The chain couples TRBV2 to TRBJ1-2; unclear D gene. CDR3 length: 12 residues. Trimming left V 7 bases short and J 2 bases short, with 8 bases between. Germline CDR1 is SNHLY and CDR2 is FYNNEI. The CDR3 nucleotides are TGTGCCAGCACCCTCTCCAACTATGGCTACACCTTC. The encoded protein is CASTLSNYGYTF.

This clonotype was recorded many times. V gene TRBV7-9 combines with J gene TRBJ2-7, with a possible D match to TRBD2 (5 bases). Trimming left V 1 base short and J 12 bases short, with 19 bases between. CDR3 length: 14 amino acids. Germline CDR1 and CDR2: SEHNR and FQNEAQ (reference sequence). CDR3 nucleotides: TGTGCCAGCAGCTTAGGCGGGCTTGAATCCTCAACGTACTTC. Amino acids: CASSLGGLESSTYF.

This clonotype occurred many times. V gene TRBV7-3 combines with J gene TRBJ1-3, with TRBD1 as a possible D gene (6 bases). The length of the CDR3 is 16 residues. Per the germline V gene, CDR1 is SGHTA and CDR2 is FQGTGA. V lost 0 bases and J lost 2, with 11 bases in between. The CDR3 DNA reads TGTGCCAGCAGCTTAACTGCGGGGGCGGCTGGAAACACCATATATTTT. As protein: CASSLTAGAAGNTIYF. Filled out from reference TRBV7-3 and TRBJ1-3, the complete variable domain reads GAGVSQTPSNKVTEKGKYVELRCDPISGHTALYWYRQSLGQGPEFLIYFQGTGAADDSGLPNDRFFAVRPEGSVSTLKIQRTERGDSAVYLCASSLTAGAAGNTIYFGEGSWLTVV.

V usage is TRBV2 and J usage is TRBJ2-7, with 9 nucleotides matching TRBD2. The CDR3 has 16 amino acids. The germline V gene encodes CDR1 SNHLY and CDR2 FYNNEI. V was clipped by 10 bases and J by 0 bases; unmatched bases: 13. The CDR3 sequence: CATQGLAGRLSYEQYF. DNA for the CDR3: TGTGCCACACAGGGCCTAGCGGGGCGTCTCTCCTACGAGCAGTACTTC.

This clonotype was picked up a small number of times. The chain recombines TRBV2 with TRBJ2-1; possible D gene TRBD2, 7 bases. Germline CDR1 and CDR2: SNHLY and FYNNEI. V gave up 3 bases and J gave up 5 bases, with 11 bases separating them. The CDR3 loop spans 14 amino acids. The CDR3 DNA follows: TGTGCCAGCAGTGATGGGGGGGCCCACAATGAGCAGTTCTTC. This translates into CASSDGGAHNEQFF.

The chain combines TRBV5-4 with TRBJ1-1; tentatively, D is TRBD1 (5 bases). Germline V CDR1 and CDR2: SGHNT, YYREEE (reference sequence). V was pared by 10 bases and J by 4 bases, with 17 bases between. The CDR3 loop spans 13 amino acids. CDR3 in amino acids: CAPSMPGGTEAFF. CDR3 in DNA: TGTGCCCCGAGCATGCCCGGGGGCACTGAAGCTTTCTTT. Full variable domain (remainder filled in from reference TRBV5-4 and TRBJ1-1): ETGVTQSPTHLIKTRGQQVTLRCSSQSGHNTVSWYQQALGQGPQFIFQYYREEENGRGNFPPRFSGLQFPNYSSELNVNALELDDSALYLCAPSMPGGTEAFFGQGTRLTVV.

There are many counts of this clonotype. The CDR3 bases are TGTGCCAGCAGCAAACAGACTAGCGGGGTGGAGACCCAGTACTTC. It translates to CASSKQTSGVETQYF. The chain carries TRBV13 and TRBJ2-5; 11 positions match TRBD2. This CDR3 contains 15 residues. Trimming took 5 bases from V and 5 from J; bases not matched to a gene: 7. Germline V gene data show CDR1 as PRHDT and CDR2 as FYEKMQ (reference sequence).

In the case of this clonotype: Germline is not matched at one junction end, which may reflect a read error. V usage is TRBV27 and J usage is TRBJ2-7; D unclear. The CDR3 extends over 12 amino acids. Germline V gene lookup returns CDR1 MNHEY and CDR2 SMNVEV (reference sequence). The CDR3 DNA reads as TGTGCCAGCAGTTTACTAGGACGGCCGCCGCACTTC. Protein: CASSLLGRPPHF.

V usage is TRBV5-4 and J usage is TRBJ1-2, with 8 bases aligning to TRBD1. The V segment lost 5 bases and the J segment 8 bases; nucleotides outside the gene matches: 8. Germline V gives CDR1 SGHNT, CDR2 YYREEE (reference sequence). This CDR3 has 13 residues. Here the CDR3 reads CASSQQGVNGYTF. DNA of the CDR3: TGTGCCAGCAGTCAACAGGGGGTGAACGGCTACACCTTC.

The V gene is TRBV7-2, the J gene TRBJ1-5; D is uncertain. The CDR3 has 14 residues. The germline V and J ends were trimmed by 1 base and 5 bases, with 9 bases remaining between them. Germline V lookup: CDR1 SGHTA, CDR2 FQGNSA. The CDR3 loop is CASSLVSSDQPQHF. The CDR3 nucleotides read TGTGCCAGCAGCTTAGTAAGTTCGGATCAGCCCCAGCATTTT.

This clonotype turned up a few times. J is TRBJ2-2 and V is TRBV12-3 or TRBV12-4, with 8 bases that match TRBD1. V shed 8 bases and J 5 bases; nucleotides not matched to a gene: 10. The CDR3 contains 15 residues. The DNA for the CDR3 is TGTGCCAGCCCCTCTTGGACAGGGAGGACCGGGGAGCTGTTTTTT. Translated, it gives CASPSWTGRTGELFF.

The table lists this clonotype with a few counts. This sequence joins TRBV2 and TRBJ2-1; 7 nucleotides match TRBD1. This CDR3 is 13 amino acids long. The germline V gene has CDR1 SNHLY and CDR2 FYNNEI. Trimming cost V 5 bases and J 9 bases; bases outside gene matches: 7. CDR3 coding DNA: TGTGCCAGCAGTTTAGTACAGGGGTCTGAGCAGTTCTTC. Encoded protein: CASSLVQGSEQFF.

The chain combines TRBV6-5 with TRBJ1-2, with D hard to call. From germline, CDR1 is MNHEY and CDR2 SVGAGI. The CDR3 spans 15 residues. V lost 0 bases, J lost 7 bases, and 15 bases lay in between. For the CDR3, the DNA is TGTGCCAGCAGTTACTCGGCCGGGATTGCTAGTGGCTACACCTTC. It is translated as CASSYSAGIASGYTF.

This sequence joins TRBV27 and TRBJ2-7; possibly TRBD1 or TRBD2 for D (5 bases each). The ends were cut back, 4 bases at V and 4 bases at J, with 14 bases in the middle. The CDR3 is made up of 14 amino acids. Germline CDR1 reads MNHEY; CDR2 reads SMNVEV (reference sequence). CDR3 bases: TGTGCCAGCAGTTCCCAGGGTCGGGATTACGAGCAGTACTTC. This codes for CASSSQGRDYEQYF.